These T cell receptor beta chains were read from a single sample in a study of blood T cells in healthy people across ages. TCRdb re-analysed the 5' RACE reads in MiXCR, keeping a single row per CDR3 protein. The sample carries under 1,000,000 distinct CDR3 sequences, 46% recorded once. Material: blood. The origin of the receptors is a man older than 75 in good health. Each CDR3 is given with its conserved first and last residue. D genes are given only for firm matches. Only part of the rows carry a size: once, few, many, or a class if the clone is expanded.

>-|TRBD1|TRBV9|TRBJ1-1
TGTGCCAGCAGCGTAGTGGGACAGCCTGCTTTCTTT
CASSVVGQPAFF
>few|-|TRBV14|TRBJ2-5
TGTGCCAGCAGCCAAGTGTCGGGAGCTAAGACCCAGTACTTC
CASSQVSGAKTQYF
>-|-|TRBV28|TRBJ2-3
TGTGCCAGCAGCCTCGGACGCGGAGGAGCAGATACGCAGTATTTT
CASSLGRGGADTQYF
>-|-|TRBV9|TRBJ2-4
TGTGCCAGCAGCGTAGGTAACAGTCAAAACATTCAGTACTTC
CASSVGNSQNIQYF
>-|-|TRBV7-2|TRBJ2-7
TGTGCCAGCAGCCAAGCACAGTACGAGCAGTACTTC
CASSQAQYEQYF
>-|TRBD2|TRBV27|TRBJ2-4
TGTGCCAGTTCGCTTAGAGTCCCTAGCGGGAGGGAAATAACCGATGAGCAGTACTTC
CASSLRVPSGREITDEQYF
>few|TRBD1|TRBV28|TRBJ2-7
TGTGCCAGCAGTTCTTGGACAGGGGGCTCCTACGAGCAGTACTTC
CASSSWTGGSYEQYF
>-|TRBD1|TRBV7-2|TRBJ1-2
TGTGCCAGCAGCTTCAATACAGGGGGCGAAACCGAATATGGCTACACCTTC
CASSFNTGGETEYGYTF
>few|TRBD2|TRBV20-1|TRBJ2-7
TGCAGTGCTAGAACTCAACTAGCGGGAGTAGTATACGAGCAGTACTTC
CSARTQLAGVVYEQYF
>-|TRBD2|TRBV28|TRBJ2-1
TGTGCCAGCAGTAGGGGGGACGGGAGGGTCTACAATGAGCAGTTCTTC
CASSRGDGRVYNEQFF
>-|-|TRBV25-1|TRBJ1-4
TGTGCCAGCAGTGAATATACGACGGAAGAAAAACTGTTTTTT
CASSEYTTEEKLFF
>few|TRBD2|TRBV6-2/TRBV6-3|TRBJ2-5
TGTGCCAGCAGACCGTCAGGCGGGGGGATACGCGAGACCCAGTACTTC
CASRPSGGGIRETQYF
>-|-|TRBV4-2|TRBJ1-5
TGTGCCAGCAGCCAAAACGGATTACCCGATCAGCCCCAGCATTTT
CASSQNGLPDQPQHF
>few|-|TRBV7-2|TRBJ2-1
TGTGCCAGCAGCTTAGAGGCTAGACCATACAATGAGCAGTTCTTC
CASSLEARPYNEQFF
>-|-|TRBV5-1|TRBJ1-2
TGCGCCAGCAGCCACGGTGATATCCCGGAAGGCTACACCTTC
CASSHGDIPEGYTF
>few|TRBD2|TRBV4-1|TRBJ2-1
TGCGCCAGCAGCCAAGAGTTACCTAACCCGGGACTAGCGGGAGGAAGACCCCACAATGAGCAGTTCTTC
CASSQELPNPGLAGGRPHNEQFF
>few|TRBD2|TRBV20-1|TRBJ2-7
TGCAGTGCTATAGCGGGAGCCTACGAGCAGTACTTC
CSAIAGAYEQYF
>-|TRBD2|TRBV20-1|TRBJ2-3
TGCAGTGCTAGGCCCCCACGACTAGCTGCAGATACGCAGTATTTT
CSARPPRLAADTQYF
>once|-|TRBV30|TRBJ1-2
TGTGCCTGGAGCCGTGACTCAATTGCAGGCTACACCTTC
CAWSRDSIAGYTF
>few|-|TRBV12-3/TRBV12-4|TRBJ2-5
TGTGCCAGCAGTTTCAGGGGCATAGAGACCCAGTACTTC
CASSFRGIETQYF
>-|-|TRBV10-3|TRBJ2-7
TGTGCCATCAGTGAGTACAGTGAATACAATGAGCAGTACTTC
CAISEYSEYNEQYF
>few|-|TRBV10-3|TRBJ2-7
TGTGCCATCAGTGAGATGGACAGTAACTACGAGCAGTACTTC
CAISEMDSNYEQYF
>few|TRBD2|TRBV9|TRBJ2-1
TGTGCCAGCAGCGGTGAGGGTGGGCTAGCGGCCTTAAGGTTCTTC
CASSGEGGLAALRFF
>-|-|TRBV24-1|TRBJ1-5
TGTGCCACCAGTGAATCAGCAAGCTATAGCAATCAGCCCCAGCATTTT
CATSESASYSNQPQHF
>-|-|TRBV29-1|TRBJ1-1
TGCAGCGTTGGTACGGCAGTGAACACTGAAGCTTTCTTT
CSVGTAVNTEAFF
>many|-|TRBV9|TRBJ2-7
TGTGCCAGCAGCGTAGGCGTGGGCCTCTCCTACGAGCAGTACTTC
CASSVGVGLSYEQYF
>-|-|TRBV5-1|TRBJ2-1
TGCGCCAGCAGATCATCCCCGGGAAATGAGCAGTTCTTC
CASRSSPGNEQFF
>few|TRBD2|TRBV20-1|TRBJ2-3
TGCAGTGCTGCTGCTAGCGGGGGAAGCACAGATACGCAGTATTTT
CSAAASGGSTDTQYF
>few|-|TRBV20-1|TRBJ2-3
TGCAGTGCTAAGGTCGGCGGGGGCCAAACAGATACGCAGTATTTT
CSAKVGGGQTDTQYF
>-|-|TRBV5-1|TRBJ2-7
TGCGCCAGCAGCCCGGGACACGGAACCTACGAGCAGTACTTC
CASSPGHGTYEQYF
>-|-|TRBV7-2|TRBJ2-7
TGTGCCAGCAGCTCAGGGACCCCGGGGTACGAGCAGTACTTC
CASSSGTPGYEQYF
>many|-|TRBV5-1|TRBJ2-1
TGCGCCAGCAGCTCGAGCGGGCCTCCCTACAATGAGCAGTTCTTC
CASSSSGPPYNEQFF
>-|-|TRBV20-1|TRBJ2-3
TGCAGTGCTAGTCAAGCTGGCACAGATACGCAGTATTTT
CSASQAGTDTQYF
>once|-|TRBV4-1|TRBJ2-2
TGCGCCAGCAGGGCCGCCGGGGAGCTGTTTTTT
CASRAAGELFF
>few|TRBD2|TRBV7-7|TRBJ2-1
TGTGCTAGCAGTCTTCTAGCGGGAGTCTACAATGAGCAGTTCTTC
CASSLLAGVYNEQFF
>few|-|TRBV24-1|TRBJ2-1
TGTGCCACCAGTGATTTGGGGGACGGACCCGGCAATGAGCAGTTCTTC
CATSDLGDGPGNEQFF
>many|TRBD2|TRBV29-1|TRBJ2-1
TGCAGCGCTAGCGGGAGGGCCGAGTACAATGAGCAGTTCTTC
CSASGRAEYNEQFF
>-|TRBD1|TRBV5-1|TRBJ2-2
TGCGCCAGCAGCGCCCGGACAGGCCGCGGGGAGCTGTTTTTT
CASSARTGRGELFF
>-|-|TRBV6-9|TRBJ1-5
TGTGCCAGCAGCAATAAGGACAGTGGGGGAAATAGCAATCAGCCCCAGCATTTT
CASSNKDSGGNSNQPQHF
>-|TRBD2|TRBV30|TRBJ2-1
TGTGCCTGGAGTGTAACTAGCGGACCCAATGAGCAGTTCTTC
CAWSVTSGPNEQFF
>few|-|TRBV4-1|TRBJ1-4
TGCGCCAGCAGCCCGGACGGCTTATCTAATGAAAAACTGTTTTTT
CASSPDGLSNEKLFF
>few|-|TRBV19|TRBJ2-7
TGTGCCAGTAGTAAGAACAGGTGCGAGCAGTACTTC
CASSKNRCEQYF
>once|-|TRBV29-1|TRBJ1-1
TGCAGCGTTGTACCTAGCACTGAAGCTTTCTTT
CSVVPSTEAFF
>-|-|TRBV12-3/TRBV12-4|TRBJ2-3
TGTGCCAGCAGTTTTCACGGGGGCGCAGGCACAGATACGCAGTATTTT
CASSFHGGAGTDTQYF
>few|-|TRBV11-3|TRBJ2-3
TGTGCCAGCAGACGGGAGACGGGCCCAGATACGCAGTATTTT
CASRRETGPDTQYF
>few|-|TRBV24-1|TRBJ1-5
TGTGCCACCAGTGAACTCGAAAATCAGCCCCAGCATTTT
CATSELENQPQHF
>few|-|TRBV20-1|TRBJ1-1
TGCAGTGCTAGAGATTACAAGGAGGCGAACACTGAAGCTTTCTTT
CSARDYKEANTEAFF
>-|-|TRBV10-2|TRBJ2-3
TGCGCCAGCAGAGCTCCGTTGGTAGTTAGCACAGATACGCAGTATTTT
CASRAPLVVSTDTQYF
>-|-|TRBV2|TRBJ1-2
TGTGCCAGCAGTGAAGAGTCGGGGAGTATCTATGGCTACACCTTC
CASSEESGSIYGYTF
>-|TRBD1|TRBV20-1|TRBJ1-5
TGCAGTGCCCGGACAGGGGCCAATCAGCCCCAGCATTTT
CSARTGANQPQHF
>-|TRBD2|TRBV29-1|TRBJ2-7
TGCAGCGTCTCGGGGGGGAGAGATAGCTACGAGCAGTACTTC
CSVSGGRDSYEQYF
>-|-|TRBV6-2/TRBV6-3|TRBJ2-7
TGTGCCAGCAGTTACTCAAGGAGCGTAAGCTACGAGCAGTACTTC
CASSYSRSVSYEQYF
>-|-|TRBV12-3/TRBV12-4|TRBJ1-2
TGTGCCAGCAGACCCACCGGTAGGGGAGGCAACTATGGCTACACCTTC
CASRPTGRGGNYGYTF
>-|-|TRBV6-2/TRBV6-3|TRBJ1-1
TGTGCCAGCAGTTACGACGAATGGCTGCAGGGGTTTGCTTTCTTT
CASSYDEWLQGFAFF
>-|TRBD2|TRBV6-2/TRBV6-3|TRBJ2-1
TGTGCCACTCATAACCTAGCGGGGGACAATGAGCAGTTCTTC
CATHNLAGDNEQFF
>-|TRBD1|TRBV18|TRBJ1-4
TGTGCCAGCTCACAACAACAGGGGGCGGCTGAAAAACTGTTTTTT
CASSQQQGAAEKLFF
>few|-|TRBV20-1|TRBJ2-7
TGCAGAGTCGACCGGGACTCCTACGAGCAGTACTTC
CRVDRDSYEQYF
>few|-|TRBV5-1|TRBJ2-5
TGCGCCAGCAGCTTCGCCTCGGGCGGTCAAGAGACCCAGTACTTC
CASSFASGGQETQYF
>-|-|TRBV12-3/TRBV12-4|TRBJ1-5
TGTGCCAGCAGTTTACTTGGCCAGAATCAGCCCCAGCATTTT
CASSLLGQNQPQHF